The entry below describes one T cell receptor beta chain. Its cognate antigen is unknown. These data originate in a study of OX40 agonist ivuxolimab in advanced cancers. Notes on the study in general: Doses of 0.1 to 3.0 mg/kg were accompanied by clonal expansion of CD4+ and CD8+ blood T cells by week 6.

In germline, CDR1 is MNHNS, CDR2 SASEGT. The CDR3 spans 15 residues. V gave up 8 bases and J gave up 2 bases, with 16 bases separating them. Profiled with immunoSEQ multiplex PCR; TCRdb holds only in-frame clones, not every one. The sample contains about 120,000 clones, around 93% of which appear only once. The rearrangement joins TRBV6-1 to TRBJ2-1, with D tentatively TRBD2 (5 bases). Here the sequenced sample was CD4+ or CD8+ T cells sorted from blood, taken in a trial of the OX40 agonist ivuxolimab. The sequence was obtained from an adult with an advanced solid tumor such as melanoma, head and neck, liver or kidney cancer. The CDR3, as DNA: TGTGCCAGCGGGATGGACTCCGCCCCCTACAATGAGCAGTTCTTC. Translated, it gives CASGMDSAPYNEQFF.